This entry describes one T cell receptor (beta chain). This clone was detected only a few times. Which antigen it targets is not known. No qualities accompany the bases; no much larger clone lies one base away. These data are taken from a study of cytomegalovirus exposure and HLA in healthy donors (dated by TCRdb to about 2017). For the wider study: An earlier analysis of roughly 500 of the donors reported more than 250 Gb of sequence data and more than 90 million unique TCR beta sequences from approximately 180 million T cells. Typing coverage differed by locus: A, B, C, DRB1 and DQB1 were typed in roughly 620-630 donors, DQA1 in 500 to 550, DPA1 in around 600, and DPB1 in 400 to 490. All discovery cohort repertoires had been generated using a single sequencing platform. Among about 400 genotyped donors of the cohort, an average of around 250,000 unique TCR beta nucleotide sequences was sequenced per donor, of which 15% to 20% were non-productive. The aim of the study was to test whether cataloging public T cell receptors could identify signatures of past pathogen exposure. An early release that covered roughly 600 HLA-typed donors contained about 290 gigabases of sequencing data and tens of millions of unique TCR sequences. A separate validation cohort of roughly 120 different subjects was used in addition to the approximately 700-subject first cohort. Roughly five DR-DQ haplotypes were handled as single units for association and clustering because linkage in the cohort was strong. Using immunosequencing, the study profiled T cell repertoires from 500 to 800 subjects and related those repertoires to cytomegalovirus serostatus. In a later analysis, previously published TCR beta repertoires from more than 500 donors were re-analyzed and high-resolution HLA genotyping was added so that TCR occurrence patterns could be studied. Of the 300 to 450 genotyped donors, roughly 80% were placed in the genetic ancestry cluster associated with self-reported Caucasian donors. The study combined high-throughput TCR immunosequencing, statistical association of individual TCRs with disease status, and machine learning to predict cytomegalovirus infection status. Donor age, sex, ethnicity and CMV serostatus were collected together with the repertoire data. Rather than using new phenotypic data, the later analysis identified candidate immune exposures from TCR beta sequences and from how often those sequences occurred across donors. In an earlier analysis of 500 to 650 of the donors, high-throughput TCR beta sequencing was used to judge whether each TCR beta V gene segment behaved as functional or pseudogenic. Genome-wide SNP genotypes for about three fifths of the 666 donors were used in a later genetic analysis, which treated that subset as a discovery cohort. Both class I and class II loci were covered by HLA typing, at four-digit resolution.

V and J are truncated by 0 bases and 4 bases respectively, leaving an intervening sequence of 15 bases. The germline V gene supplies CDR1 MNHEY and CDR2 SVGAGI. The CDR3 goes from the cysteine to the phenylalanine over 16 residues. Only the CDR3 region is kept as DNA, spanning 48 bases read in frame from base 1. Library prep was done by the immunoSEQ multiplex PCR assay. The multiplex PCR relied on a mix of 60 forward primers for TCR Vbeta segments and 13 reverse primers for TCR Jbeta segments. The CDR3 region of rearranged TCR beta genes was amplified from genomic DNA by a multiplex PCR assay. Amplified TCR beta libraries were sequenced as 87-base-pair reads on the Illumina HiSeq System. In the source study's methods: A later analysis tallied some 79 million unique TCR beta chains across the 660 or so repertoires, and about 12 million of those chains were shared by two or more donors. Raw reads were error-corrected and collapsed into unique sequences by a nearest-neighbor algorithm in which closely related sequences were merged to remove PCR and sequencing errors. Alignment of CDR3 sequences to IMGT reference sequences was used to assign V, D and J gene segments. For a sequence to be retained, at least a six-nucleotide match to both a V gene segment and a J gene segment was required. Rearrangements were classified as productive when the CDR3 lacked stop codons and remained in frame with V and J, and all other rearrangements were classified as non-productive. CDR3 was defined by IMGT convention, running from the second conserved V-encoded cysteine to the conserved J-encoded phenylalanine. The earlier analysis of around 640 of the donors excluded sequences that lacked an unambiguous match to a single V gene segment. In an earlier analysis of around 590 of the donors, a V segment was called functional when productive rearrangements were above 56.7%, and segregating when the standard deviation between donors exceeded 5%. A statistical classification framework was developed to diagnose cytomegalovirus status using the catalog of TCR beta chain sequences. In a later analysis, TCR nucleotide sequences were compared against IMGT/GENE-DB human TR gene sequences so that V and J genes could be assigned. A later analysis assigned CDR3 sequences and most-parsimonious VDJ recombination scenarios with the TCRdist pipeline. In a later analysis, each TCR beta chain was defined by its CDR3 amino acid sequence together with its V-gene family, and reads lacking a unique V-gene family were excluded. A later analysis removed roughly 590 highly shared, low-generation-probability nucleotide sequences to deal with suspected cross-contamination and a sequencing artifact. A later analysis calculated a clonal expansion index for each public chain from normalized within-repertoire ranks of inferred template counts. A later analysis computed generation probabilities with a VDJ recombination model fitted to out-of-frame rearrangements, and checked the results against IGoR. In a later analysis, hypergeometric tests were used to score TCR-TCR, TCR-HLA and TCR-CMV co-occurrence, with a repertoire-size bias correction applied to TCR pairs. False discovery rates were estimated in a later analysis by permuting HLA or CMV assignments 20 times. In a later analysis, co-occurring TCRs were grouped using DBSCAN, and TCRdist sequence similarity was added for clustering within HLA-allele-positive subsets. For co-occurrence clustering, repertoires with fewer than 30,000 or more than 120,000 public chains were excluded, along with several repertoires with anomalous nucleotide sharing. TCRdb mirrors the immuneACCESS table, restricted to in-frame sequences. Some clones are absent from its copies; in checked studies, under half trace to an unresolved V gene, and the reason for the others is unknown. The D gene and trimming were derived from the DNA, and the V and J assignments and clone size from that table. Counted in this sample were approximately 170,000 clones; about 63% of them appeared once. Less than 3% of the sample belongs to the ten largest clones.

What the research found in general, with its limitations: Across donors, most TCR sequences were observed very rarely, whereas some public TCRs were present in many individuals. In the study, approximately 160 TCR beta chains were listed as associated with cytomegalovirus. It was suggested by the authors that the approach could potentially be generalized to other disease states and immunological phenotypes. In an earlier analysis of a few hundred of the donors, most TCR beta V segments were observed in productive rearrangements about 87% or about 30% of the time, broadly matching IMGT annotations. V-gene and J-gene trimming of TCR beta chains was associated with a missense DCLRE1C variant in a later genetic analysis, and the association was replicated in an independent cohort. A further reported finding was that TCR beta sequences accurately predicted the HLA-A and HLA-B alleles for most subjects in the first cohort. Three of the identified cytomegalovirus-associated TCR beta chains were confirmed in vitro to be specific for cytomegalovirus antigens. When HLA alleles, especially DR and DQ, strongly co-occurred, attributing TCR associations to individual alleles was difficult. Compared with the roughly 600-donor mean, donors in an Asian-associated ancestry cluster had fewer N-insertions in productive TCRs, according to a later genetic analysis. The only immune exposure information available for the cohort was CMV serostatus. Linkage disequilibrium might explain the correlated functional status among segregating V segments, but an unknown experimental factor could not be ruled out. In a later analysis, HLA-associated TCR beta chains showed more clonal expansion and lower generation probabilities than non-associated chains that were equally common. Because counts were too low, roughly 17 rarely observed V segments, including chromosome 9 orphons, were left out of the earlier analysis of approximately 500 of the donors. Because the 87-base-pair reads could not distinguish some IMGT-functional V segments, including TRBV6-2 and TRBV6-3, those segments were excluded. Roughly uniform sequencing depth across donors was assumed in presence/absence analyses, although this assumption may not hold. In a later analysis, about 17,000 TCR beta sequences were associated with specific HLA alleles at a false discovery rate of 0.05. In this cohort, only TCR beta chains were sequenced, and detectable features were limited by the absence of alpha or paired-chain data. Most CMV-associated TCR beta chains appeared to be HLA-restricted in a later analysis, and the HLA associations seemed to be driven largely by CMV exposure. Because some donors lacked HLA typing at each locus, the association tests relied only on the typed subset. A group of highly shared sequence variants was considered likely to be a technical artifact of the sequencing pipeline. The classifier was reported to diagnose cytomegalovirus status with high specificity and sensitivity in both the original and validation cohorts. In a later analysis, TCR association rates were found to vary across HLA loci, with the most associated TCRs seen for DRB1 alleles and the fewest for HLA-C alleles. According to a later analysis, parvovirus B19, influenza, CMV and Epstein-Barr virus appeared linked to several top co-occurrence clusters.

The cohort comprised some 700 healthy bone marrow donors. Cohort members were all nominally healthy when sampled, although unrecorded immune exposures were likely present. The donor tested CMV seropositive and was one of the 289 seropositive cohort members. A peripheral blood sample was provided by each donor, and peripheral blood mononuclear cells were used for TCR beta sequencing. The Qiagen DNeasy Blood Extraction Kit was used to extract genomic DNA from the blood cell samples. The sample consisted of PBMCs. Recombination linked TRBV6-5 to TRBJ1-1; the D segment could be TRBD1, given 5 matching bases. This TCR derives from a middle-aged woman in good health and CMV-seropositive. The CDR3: CASSYSLLLGGTEAFF. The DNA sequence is TGTGCCAGCAGTTACTCTCTCTTATTGGGGGGCACTGAAGCTTTCTTT.